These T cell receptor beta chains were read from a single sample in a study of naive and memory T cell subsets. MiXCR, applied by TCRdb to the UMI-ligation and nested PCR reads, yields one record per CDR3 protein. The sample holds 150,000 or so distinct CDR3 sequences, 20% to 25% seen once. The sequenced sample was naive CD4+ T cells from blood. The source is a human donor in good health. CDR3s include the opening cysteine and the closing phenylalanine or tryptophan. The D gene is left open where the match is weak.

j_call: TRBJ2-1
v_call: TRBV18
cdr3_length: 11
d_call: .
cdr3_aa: CASSPGNEQFF

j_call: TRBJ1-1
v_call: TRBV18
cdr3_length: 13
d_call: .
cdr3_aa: CVSSPGMGTEAFF

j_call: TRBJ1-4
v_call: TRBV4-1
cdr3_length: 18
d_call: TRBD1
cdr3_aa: CASSQPQGGQGTNEKLFF

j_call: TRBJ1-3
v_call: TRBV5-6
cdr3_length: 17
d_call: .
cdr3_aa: CASSLKGTLVSGNTIYF

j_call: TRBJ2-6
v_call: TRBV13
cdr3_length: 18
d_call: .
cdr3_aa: CASSLVPGIGSGANVLTF

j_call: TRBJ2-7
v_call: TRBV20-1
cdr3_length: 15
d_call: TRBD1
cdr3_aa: CSARNPSGQSYEQYF

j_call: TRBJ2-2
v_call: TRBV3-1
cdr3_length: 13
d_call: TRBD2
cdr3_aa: CASRRGENGELFF

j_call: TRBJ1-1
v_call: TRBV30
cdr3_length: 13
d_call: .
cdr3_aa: CAWRARVGTEAFF

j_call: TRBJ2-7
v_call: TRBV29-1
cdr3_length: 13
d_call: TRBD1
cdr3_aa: CSVWDRDSYEQYF

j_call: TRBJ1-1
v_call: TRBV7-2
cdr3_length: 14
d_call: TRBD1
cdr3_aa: CASSRTGGFTEAFF

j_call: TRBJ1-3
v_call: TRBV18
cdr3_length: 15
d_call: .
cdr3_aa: CASSPVPHGGNTIYF

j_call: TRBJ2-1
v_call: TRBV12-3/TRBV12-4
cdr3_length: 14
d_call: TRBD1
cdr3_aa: CASSLWTGKNEQFF

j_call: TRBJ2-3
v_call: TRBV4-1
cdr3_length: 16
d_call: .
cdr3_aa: CASSQEKPLMADTQYF

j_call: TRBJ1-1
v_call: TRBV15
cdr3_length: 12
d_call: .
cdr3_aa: CATSTQGREAFF

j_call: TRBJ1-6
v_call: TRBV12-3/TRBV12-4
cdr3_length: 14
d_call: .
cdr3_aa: CASSSGTLNSPLHF

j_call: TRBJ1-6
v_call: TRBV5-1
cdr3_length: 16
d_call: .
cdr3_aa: CASSLDEAEYNSPLHF

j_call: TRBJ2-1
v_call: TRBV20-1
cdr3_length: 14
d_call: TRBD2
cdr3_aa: CSAPGLAGAREQFF

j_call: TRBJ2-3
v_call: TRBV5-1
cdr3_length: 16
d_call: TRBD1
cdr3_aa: CASSPGDRPSTDTQYF

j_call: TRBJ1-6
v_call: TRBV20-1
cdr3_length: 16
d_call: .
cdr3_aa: CSARTRSRVYNSPLHF

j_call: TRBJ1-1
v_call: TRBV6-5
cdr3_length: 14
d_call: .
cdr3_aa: CASRGGGAGTEAFF

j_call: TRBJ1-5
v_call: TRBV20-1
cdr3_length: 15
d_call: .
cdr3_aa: CSARDLGVSNQPQHF

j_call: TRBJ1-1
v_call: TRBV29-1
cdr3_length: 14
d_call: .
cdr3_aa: CSVIPTAPNTEAFF